Given below is one TCR beta chain in context. Losses at the gene ends were 3 bases for V and 0 bases for J; bases not matched to a gene: 4. Per the germline V gene, CDR1 is MNHEY and CDR2 is SMNVEV (reference sequence). This CDR3 contains 15 residues. This entry comes from a study of glioma-infiltrating T cells after dendritic cell vaccination. Assay used: immunoSEQ multiplex PCR; TCRdb lists only in-frame clones, some missing. The sample lists some 90,000 clones; 75% to 90% were seen once. Time point here: after dendritic cell vaccination, including at tumor progression/relapse. This rearrangement joins TRBV27 to TRBJ1-1; TRBD1 aligns across 7 bases. The TCR comes from a human donor with glioblastoma. The sample in question was blood, obtained after dendritic cell vaccination. Written as DNA, the CDR3 is TGTGCCAGCAGTTTCCCGGGACAGCTGAACACTGAAGCTTTCTTT. As protein: CASSFPGQLNTEAFF.